This record concerns one TCR beta chain sequence. This CDR3 is 14 amino acids long. Trimming stripped 1 base from V and 5 bases from J, with 12 bases between. The germline V gene has CDR1 SGHNT and CDR2 YENEEA. Original handling: The assay estimated nucleated cells by amplifying reference gene primers. TCRdb's table, derived via immunoSEQ multiplex PCR, lists solely in-frame clones and lacks some. That table gives V, J and clone size, and the DNA gave D and trimming. The table has roughly 170,000 clones, 85% seen once; the top ten hold over 5%. This specimen comes from a study of blood T cell repertoires in COVID-19.

The rearrangement links TRBV11-3 to TRBJ2-7; D call uncertain. The sequenced sample consisted of peripheral blood. The sequence derives from a woman in her fifties or sixties with COVID-19, enrolled during active disease. CDR3 protein: CASSLVEFGDEQYF. The CDR3 nucleotides read TGTGCCAGCAGCTTAGTGGAGTTCGGAGACGAGCAGTACTTC.